This is a list of T cell receptor beta chains from one sample in a study of CD8 T cells in ankylosing spondylitis. Using its own MiXCR run on the 5' RACE reads, TCRdb lists one record per CDR3 protein. Here the sample spans 200,000 to 250,000 distinct CDR3 sequences, approximately 20% being singletons. Sequenced sample: blood, either unsorted or a sorted T cell fraction (not recorded which). These receptors were obtained from a male donor with ankylosing spondylitis. Each CDR3 is given with its conserved first and last residue. D genes are given only for firm matches. Only part of the rows carry a size: once, few, many, or a class if the clone is expanded.

d_gene	v_gene	abundance	j_gene	CDR3nt	CDR3aa
.	TRBV5-5	few	TRBJ2-3	TGTGCCAGCAGCTTGGGACATTCTATGAAAGGAGATACGCAGTATTTT	CASSLGHSMKGDTQYF
.	TRBV6-5	.	TRBJ1-1	TGTGCCAGCAGTTACTTTGGGCAGAACACTGAAGCTTTCTTT	CASSYFGQNTEAFF
TRBD1	TRBV4-1	few	TRBJ2-7	TGCGCCAGCAGCCACGGACAGGGGGCTCAAGAGCAGTACTTC	CASSHGQGAQEQYF
.	TRBV10-3	few	TRBJ1-1	TGTGCCATCAGTGTGGACAGTGGCACTGAAGCTTTCTTT	CAISVDSGTEAFF
.	TRBV11-2	.	TRBJ2-1	TGTGCCAGCAGCTTAGATACGGGGCCCTACAATGAGCAGTTCTTC	CASSLDTGPYNEQFF
TRBD1	TRBV28	few	TRBJ2-1	TGTGCCAGCAGTTTAACAGGGGCGAATGAGCAGTTCTTC	CASSLTGANEQFF
.	TRBV11-2	few	TRBJ2-3	TGTGCCAGCAGCTTAGAGGCAGGTCACAGCACAGATACGCAGTATTTT	CASSLEAGHSTDTQYF
.	TRBV7-2	.	TRBJ2-7	TGTGCCAGCAGCTTAGGGTTGGGAGGTTCCTACGAGCAGTACTTC	CASSLGLGGSYEQYF
.	TRBV5-6	few	TRBJ1-4	TGTGCCAGCAGCTTGGAGGCTAATGAAAAACTGTTTTTT	CASSLEANEKLFF
.	TRBV6-1	.	TRBJ1-2	TGTGCCAGCAGGTTCAGGGGAGTAGGTTTGTTATATGGCTACACCTTC	CASRFRGVGLLYGYTF
.	TRBV7-2	once	TRBJ2-1	TGTGCCAGCAGCTTAGGTAGAGGGGCAGATGAGCAGTTCTTC	CASSLGRGADEQFF
.	TRBV19	.	TRBJ2-7	TGTGCCAGTAGTGCAGGGGGGGCCTACGAGCAGTACTTC	CASSAGGAYEQYF
.	TRBV28	.	TRBJ2-1	TGTGCCAGCAAACCGTGGGAGGATTACAATGAGCAGTTCTTC	CASKPWEDYNEQFF
TRBD2	TRBV7-9	few	TRBJ2-3	TGTGCCAGCAGCCAAGGCGGGGGAAGCACAGATACGCAGTATTTT	CASSQGGGSTDTQYF
.	TRBV11-2	.	TRBJ2-2	TGTGCCAGCAGCTTACTCCCAGGGTCCGGGGAGCTGTTTTTT	CASSLLPGSGELFF
.	TRBV21-1	few	TRBJ1-5	TGTGCCAGCAGTCTACAGAAACTATACAATCAGCCCCAGCATTTT	CASSLQKLYNQPQHF
.	TRBV27	.	TRBJ1-2	TGTGCCAGCACCCCACGGGGTGTAACGGATGGCTACACCTTC	CASTPRGVTDGYTF
.	TRBV4-2	many	TRBJ1-1	TGTGCCAGCAGCCAAGATGGGGGTAGGAACACTGAAGCTTTCTTT	CASSQDGGRNTEAFF
.	TRBV15	.	TRBJ1-1	TGTGCCACCAGTGATTACGTAACCCTTAACACTGAAGCTTTCTTT	CATSDYVTLNTEAFF
TRBD1	TRBV4-1	few	TRBJ1-4	TGCGCCAGCAGCCAGCCCCAGGGGGCAACTAATGAAAAACTGTTTTTT	CASSQPQGATNEKLFF
TRBD1	TRBV5-1	.	TRBJ1-1	TGCGCCAGCAGCTTGGCCTCGCAGGGGGGTGAAGCTTTCTTT	CASSLASQGGEAFF
.	TRBV25-1	many	TRBJ2-5	TGTGCCAGTTCCGGGCTTCAAGAGACCCAGTACTTC	CASSGLQETQYF
.	TRBV27	.	TRBJ2-7	TGTGCCAGCTCTACCGTGGGTTACGAGCAGTACTTC	CASSTVGYEQYF
.	TRBV20-1	many	TRBJ2-1	TGCAGTGCCGAACCTCGGCATTCATACAATGAGCAGTTCTTC	CSAEPRHSYNEQFF
.	TRBV4-2	.	TRBJ2-1	TGTGCCAGCAGCCCCTTGGGCCAGTCGACCTCCGAGCAGTTCTTC	CASSPLGQSTSEQFF
.	TRBV11-2	few	TRBJ2-3	TGTGCCAGCAGCTCAGACCCAGGGGGGGGCACAGATACGCAGTATTTT	CASSSDPGGGTDTQYF
TRBD2	TRBV12-3/TRBV12-4	many	TRBJ2-1	TGTGCCAGCAGTCAAGCGGGGGGGCCAAGGGCGACCAATGAGCAGTTCTTC	CASSQAGGPRATNEQFF
.	TRBV27	.	TRBJ2-7	TGTGCCAGCGCCCTCGGTGGACAGCCCTACGAGCAGTACTTC	CASALGGQPYEQYF
TRBD1	TRBV9	.	TRBJ2-5	TGTGCCAGCAGCGGGACAGGGGGTGTTGAGACCCAGTACTTC	CASSGTGGVETQYF
.	TRBV4-3	few	TRBJ2-5	TGCGCCAGCAGCCAAGACCCCCCTGGCCCCGGAGAGACCCAGTACTTC	CASSQDPPGPGETQYF
.	TRBV7-3	.	TRBJ2-1	TGTGCCAGCAGCTCCCCCCCCATTAACAATGAGCAGTTCTTC	CASSSPPINNEQFF
.	TRBV4-3	few	TRBJ2-6	TGCGCCAGCAGCCAAGAGGCCCGGTACTCTGGGGCCAACGTCCTGACTTTC	CASSQEARYSGANVLTF
.	TRBV11-2	many	TRBJ2-7	TGTGCCAGCAGCTGGGGACTGCAGACCGAGCAGTACTTC	CASSWGLQTEQYF
.	TRBV7-9	.	TRBJ2-2	TGTGCCAGCAGCCCGCGGACCAGGAACACCGGGGAGCTGTTTTTT	CASSPRTRNTGELFF
.	TRBV20-1	.	TRBJ2-7	TGCAGTGCTCAAGACAGGTTCTCCTACGAGCAGTACTTC	CSAQDRFSYEQYF
.	TRBV27	.	TRBJ2-7	TGTGCCAGCAGATCCACCGGGACACCGTACGAGCAGTACTTC	CASRSTGTPYEQYF
.	TRBV12-3/TRBV12-4	many	TRBJ1-1	TGTGCCAGCAGTGCCGGGAATTTGAACACTGAAGCTTTCTTT	CASSAGNLNTEAFF
TRBD1	TRBV6-1	few	TRBJ2-7	TGTGCCAGCAGCCAACTGGGACAGTACTACGAGCAGTACTTC	CASSQLGQYYEQYF
.	TRBV27	many	TRBJ1-2	TGTGCCAGCAGTTTTTTCGGGGCGGGCTATGGCTACACCTTC	CASSFFGAGYGYTF
.	TRBV6-1	few	TRBJ2-1	TGTGCCAGCAGTGAAGACGGGGATGAGCAGTTCTTC	CASSEDGDEQFF